This TCR beta chain was sequenced for a study of OX40 agonist ivuxolimab in advanced cancers. Study-wide context: In this cohort, patients received ivuxolimab, an agonistic anti-OX40 (CD134) antibody. Prior anti-PD-1, anti-PD-L1 or anti-CTLA-4 therapy was allowed; 35% to 40% had some.

Patients were excluded for autoimmune disease history or systemic immunosuppression. Only in-frame clones appear in the TCRdb table, and some are missing; sequencing was by immunoSEQ multiplex PCR. The sample includes about 96,000 clones, about 84% of them seen just once. The length of the CDR3 is 16 residues. Trimming shortened V by 5 bases and J by 5 bases, and 21 bases separated the two germline ends. The germline V gene has CDR1 MNHEY and CDR2 SMNVEV (reference sequence). Concerning this clone: Its antigen is not known.

Study-wide points: Among expanded peripheral T cells, antigen specificity went undetermined.

Sample: CD4+ or CD8+ T cells sorted from blood, taken in a trial of the OX40 agonist ivuxolimab. The J gene is TRBJ2-5, the V gene TRBV27; the D gene could be TRBD1 or TRBD2 (5 bases each). This receptor was obtained from an adult with an advanced solid tumor such as melanoma, head and neck, liver or kidney cancer. In DNA form, the CDR3 reads TGTGCCAGCAGTCCCTTAGACAGACTACTAGGGGAGACCCAGTACTTC. This codes for CASSPLDRLLGETQYF.